The 21 T cell receptor beta chains below come from one sample, sequenced in a study of T cells in Graves' hyperthyroidism and ophthalmopathy. Amplification yielded TCR beta CDR3 regions, with RNA transcripts as the source. The TCR CDR3 was amplified in a first-round RT-PCR using the HTBI primer set. From the multiplex PCR reads, TCRdb called clonotypes with MiXCR, one entry per CDR3 protein. The data hold over 650,000 distinct CDR3 sequences, with about 45% observed a single time. The source material was peripheral blood or thyroid tissue (not recorded which). The source of these receptors is an adult man with Graves' disease, either hyperthyroidism or ophthalmopathy (not recorded which).

V is TRBV20-1 and J is TRBJ1-6; TRBD1 aligns across 10 bases. Germline V gene data show CDR1 as DFQATT and CDR2 as SNEGSKA (reference sequence). The V and J ends lost 2 bases and 9 bases, in that order; junction bases with no gene match: 4. This CDR3 region has 14 residues. CDR3 DNA sequence: TGCAGTGCTAGACAGACAGGGGGCCTTTCACCCCTCCACTTT. This gives the protein CSARQTGGLSPLHF.

The chain couples TRBV5-4 to TRBJ2-7; D is unclear. There are 14 residues in the CDR3. CDR1 and CDR2 (germline): SGHNT, YYREEE (reference sequence). V lost 1 base and J lost 2, with 10 bases in between. The CDR3 nucleotides read TGTGCCAGCAGCTTGTCTCCGGACCCCTACGAGCAGTACTTC. Its protein is CASSLSPDPYEQYF.

Remarks on this clonotype: One base away lies a much larger clone, so this may be a sequencing read error. The V gene is TRBV10-3, the J gene TRBJ2-7; TRBD1 matches 9 bases. The germline V gene encodes CDR1 ENHRY and CDR2 SYGVKD. The CDR3 has 13 amino acids. The J segment lost 3 bases and the V segment lost 4 bases, leaving 1 base of the junction unmatched. The CDR3 region has the DNA TGTGCCATCAGTGGGGGACAGGGCTACGAGCAGTACTTC. This codes for CAISGGQGYEQYF.

The chain employs TRBV2 and TRBJ2-5; D might be TRBD1 or TRBD2, each matching 5 bases. Per the germline V gene, CDR1 is SNHLY and CDR2 is FYNNEI. The CDR3 length is 13 residues. Trimming cost V 3 bases and J 9 bases, with 14 bases left between them. CDR3 region: CASSDGGNQPQYF. CDR3 nucleotides: TGTGCCAGCAGTGATGGGGGAAATCAGCCCCAGTACTTC.

This clonotype was counted between two and nine times. The V gene is TRBV6-5, the J gene TRBJ1-1; D is possibly TRBD1 (5 bases). Per the germline V gene, CDR1 is MNHEY and CDR2 is SVGAGI. V was pared by 7 bases and J by 4 bases, with 16 bases between. CDR3 length: 14 residues. CDR3 in DNA: TGTGCCAGCAATCATCGGGGCGCAGGCACTGAAGCTTTCTTT. It is translated as CASNHRGAGTEAFF.

The CDR3 DNA reads as TGTGCCAGCAGATTGATGACGGGTTCCTACGAGCAGTACTTC. Its protein product is CASRLMTGSYEQYF. This chain joins TRBV5-4 and TRBJ2-7; D unresolved. V was pared by 5 bases and J by 1 base, with 13 bases between. The germline V gene encodes CDR1 SGHNT and CDR2 YYREEE (reference sequence). The CDR3 extends over 14 amino acids.

This clonotype was seen just once. The rearrangement links TRBV20-1 to TRBJ2-5; TRBD1 agrees at 7 bases. The CDR3 runs 16 residues. Germline CDR1 reads DFQATT; CDR2 reads SNEGSKA (reference sequence). J lost 5 bases, V lost 6 bases, and 18 bases had no gene match. The CDR3 reads CSATTLTGDLGETQYF. The CDR3 DNA follows: TGCAGTGCCACTACCCTTACAGGGGATCTTGGGGAGACCCAGTACTTC.

This clonotype was seen more than once but under ten times. V gene TRBV7-3 combines with J gene TRBJ2-2; 9 bases align to TRBD2. This CDR3 region has 17 residues. The germline V gene has CDR1 SGHTA and CDR2 FQGTGA. After removal of 5 bases from V and 0 bases from J, the junction contained 7 bases not matched to a gene. CDR3 in DNA: TGTGCCAGCAGCAGCGGACTAGCGAGCACGAACACCGGGGAGCTGTTTTTT. Its translation is CASSSGLASTNTGELFF.

In its sample, this clonotype was seen a few times. The genes are TRBV6-1 and TRBJ2-5; 8 bases agree with TRBD1. With V trimmed by 5 bases and J by 5 bases, 10 bases remained unmatched. The germline gives CDR1 MNHNS, CDR2 SASEGT. This CDR3 has 15 amino acids. CDR3 nucleotide sequence: TGTGCCAGCAGTTTATGGCAGGGGGCTAGGGAGACCCAGTACTTC. Residues: CASSLWQGARETQYF.

V and J are TRBV27 and TRBJ1-2, with TRBD1 identical over 7 bases. V lost 5 bases, J lost 4 bases, and 7 bases stayed unmatched. This CDR3 is built from 14 residues. Germline V gene sequence: CDR1 MNHEY, CDR2 SMNVEV (reference sequence). DNA for the CDR3: TGTGCCAGCAGTATCGACAGGGCAGCCTATGGCTACACCTTC. This encodes CASSIDRAAYGYTF.

The chain links TRBV7-2 to TRBJ1-4; D is possibly TRBD1 (6 bases). Trimming pared 6 bases from V and 5 bases from J, leaving 16 bases between. The CDR3 runs 15 residues. Germline V gives CDR1 SGHTA, CDR2 FQGNSA. This CDR3 is CASRAHRDKNEKLFF. The CDR3, as DNA: TGTGCCAGCAGGGCTCACCGGGACAAGAATGAAAAACTGTTTTTT.

The J gene is TRBJ1-5, the V gene TRBV13, with D tentatively TRBD1 (5 bases). The ends were cut back, 0 bases at V and 10 bases at J, with 10 bases in the middle. This CDR3 is built from 13 residues. Germline V gene data show CDR1 as PRHDT and CDR2 as FYEKMQ (reference sequence). CDR3 sequence (DNA): TGTGCCAGCAGCTTAGGACCTGGGGGACCCCAGCATTTT. Protein sequence: CASSLGPGGPQHF.

The V gene is TRBV5-5, the J gene TRBJ1-5, with D perhaps matching TRBD1 (5 bases). There are 15 residues in the CDR3. Germline V gene sequence: CDR1 SGHKS, CDR2 YYEKEE (reference sequence). Trimming took 0 bases from V and 7 from J, leaving 14 bases between them. The chain's CDR3 is CASSLAGAQGQPQHF. The CDR3, as DNA: TGTGCCAGCAGCTTGGCCGGGGCGCAGGGCCAGCCCCAGCATTTT.

This chain uses TRBV25-1 with TRBJ1-2, with a possible D match to TRBD1 (5 bases). This CDR3 region has 10 residues. The germline CDR1 and CDR2 sequences are MGHDK and SYGVNS. The DNA for the CDR3 is TGTGCTACCGGGGACCATGGCTACACCTTC. Translating gives CATGDHGYTF.

Turning to this clonotype: A single base separates this from a much larger clone, so it may be a read error. The genes are TRBV7-1 and TRBJ2-7, with D perhaps matching TRBD1 or TRBD2 (5 bases each). TRBV7-1 is filed as an ORF, its function uncertain. V was trimmed by 3 bases and J by 7 bases, leaving 10 bases between them. This CDR3 has 12 residues. CDR3 protein: CASSSDWGEQYF. The CDR3 DNA reads as TGTGCCAGCAGCTCCGACTGGGGGGAGCAGTACTTC.

With regard to this clonotype: Compared with germline, one end of the junction differs, possibly owing to a read error. The chain has TRBV7-9 and TRBJ1-2; possible D gene TRBD1, 5 bases. The length of the CDR3 is 15 residues. The germline gives CDR1 SEHNR, CDR2 FQNEAQ (reference sequence). The CDR3 nucleotides are TGCGCCAGCAGCCAAGTGGCCCGGGGGTCAGGCGGCTACACCTTC. As protein: CASSQVARGSGGYTF.

The chain joins TRBV10-2 to TRBJ1-5; no clear D gene. CDR1 is WSHSY, CDR2 SAAADI, per germline. V dropped 0 bases and J dropped 2 bases, with 11 bases sitting between them. This CDR3 spans 16 amino acids. The CDR3 sequence: CASSESKPGGNQPQHF. Here the CDR3 DNA reads TGCGCCAGCAGTGAGTCGAAGCCAGGAGGCAATCAGCCCCAGCATTTT.

About this clonotype itself: One end of the junction does not line up with germline, which may come from a read error. The rearrangement uses TRBV7-9 and TRBJ1-2, with D maybe TRBD1 (5 bases). CDR1 is SEHNR, CDR2 FQNEAQ, per germline (reference sequence). The CDR3 contains 16 residues. CDR3 residues: CASSQDWGGENYGYTF. The CDR3 DNA reads as TGCGCCAGCAGCCAAGATTGGGGGGGGGAGAACTATGGCTACACCTTC. The complete variable domain, with remaining parts taken from reference TRBV7-9 and TRBJ1-2, reads DTGVSQNPRHKITKRGQNVTFRCDPISEHNRLYWYRQTLGQGPEFLTYFQNEAQLEKSRLLSDRFSAERPKGSFSTLEIQRTEQGDSAMYLCASSQDWGGENYGYTFGSGTRLTVV.

J is TRBJ1-1 and V is TRBV2, with TRBD1 as a possible D gene (5 bases). The CDR3 contains 15 residues. The germline V and J ends were trimmed by 6 bases and 1 base, with 15 bases remaining between them. Germline V gives CDR1 SNHLY, CDR2 FYNNEI. This CDR3 reads CASSRDGDPNTEAFF. The DNA for the CDR3 is TGTGCCAGCAGCCGGGACGGCGACCCGAACACTGAAGCTTTCTTT.

Points on this clonotype: One base away lies a much larger clone, so this may be a sequencing read error. This sequence joins TRBV29-1 and TRBJ2-7; 7 nucleotides line up with TRBD1. Per germline, CDR1 SQVTM and CDR2 ANQGSEA. The V and J ends lost 3 bases and 5 bases, in that order; junction bases with no gene match: 7. CDR3 length equals 13 residues. The CDR3 DNA follows: TGCAGCGTTGATCGAGGGGGCTACAACGAGCAGTACTTC. Protein sequence: CSVDRGGYNEQYF.

This chain links TRBV13 with TRBJ1-5; D call uncertain. Germline CDR1 PRHDT, CDR2 FYEKMQ (reference sequence). V lost 6 bases and J lost 1, with 16 bases in between. This CDR3 spans 16 amino acids. The CDR3 is CASSDFGPYSNQPQHF. As DNA, the CDR3 is TGTGCCAGCAGTGATTTCGGCCCTTACAGCAATCAGCCCCAGCATTTT.